These T cell receptor beta chains were read from a single sample in a study of CD8 T cells in Susac syndrome. TCRdb recomputed calls from the immunoSEQ multiplex PCR reads with MiXCR, one row per CDR3 protein. The data contain 95,000 to 150,000 distinct CDR3 sequences, just over 95% of them seen just once; the ten biggest clones take up less than 0.15%. Sequencing was performed on CD4+ T cells from PBMCs. The receptors shown here come from a human donor with Susac syndrome. Each CDR3 is given with its conserved first and last residue. The D gene is left open where the match is weak. Clone size appears in some rows only: once, few, many, or a class for an expanded clone.

clone_size: -
v_call: TRBV5-4
d_call: TRBD2
j_call: TRBJ2-1
cdr3_aa: CASSVGLADYNEQFF

clone_size: -
v_call: TRBV3-1
d_call: TRBD2
j_call: TRBJ2-5
cdr3_aa: CASSPKGGGEETQYF

clone_size: -
v_call: TRBV11-2
d_call: -
j_call: TRBJ2-1
cdr3_aa: CASSPTGLEQFF

clone_size: -
v_call: TRBV6-5
d_call: -
j_call: TRBJ2-7
cdr3_aa: CASSATVFNEQYF

clone_size: -
v_call: TRBV19
d_call: TRBD1
j_call: TRBJ2-3
cdr3_aa: CASSEGARRTDTQYF

clone_size: -
v_call: TRBV15
d_call: -
j_call: TRBJ2-5
cdr3_aa: CATSRAPLGPQETQYF

clone_size: -
v_call: TRBV7-9
d_call: -
j_call: TRBJ2-2
cdr3_aa: CASSFLVNTGELFF

clone_size: -
v_call: TRBV20-1
d_call: TRBD2
j_call: TRBJ2-3
cdr3_aa: CSASSAGVGLGDTQYF

clone_size: -
v_call: TRBV28
d_call: -
j_call: TRBJ1-2
cdr3_aa: CASSLSGAQGYTF

clone_size: -
v_call: TRBV20-1
d_call: -
j_call: TRBJ2-5
cdr3_aa: CSARPVSGGKETQYF

clone_size: once
v_call: TRBV20-1
d_call: TRBD1
j_call: TRBJ2-7
cdr3_aa: CSASGTGEGTYEQYF

clone_size: -
v_call: TRBV6-5
d_call: TRBD1
j_call: TRBJ2-4
cdr3_aa: CASSYQGQGARVQYF

clone_size: -
v_call: TRBV28
d_call: -
j_call: TRBJ2-2
cdr3_aa: CASSLLSSLGELFF

clone_size: -
v_call: TRBV12-3/TRBV12-4
d_call: TRBD2
j_call: TRBJ2-7
cdr3_aa: CASSSTSGIREQYF

clone_size: -
v_call: TRBV29-1
d_call: -
j_call: TRBJ2-5
cdr3_aa: CSARGGREETQYF

clone_size: -
v_call: TRBV14
d_call: TRBD2
j_call: TRBJ2-3
cdr3_aa: CASSPGLASHTQYF

clone_size: -
v_call: TRBV5-1
d_call: -
j_call: TRBJ2-1
cdr3_aa: CASRPSGDGNEQFF

clone_size: -
v_call: TRBV4-1
d_call: -
j_call: TRBJ1-6
cdr3_aa: CASSQVDLISYNSPLHF

clone_size: -
v_call: TRBV2
d_call: TRBD1
j_call: TRBJ2-2
cdr3_aa: CAQRGRGELFF

clone_size: -
v_call: TRBV7-2
d_call: TRBD1
j_call: TRBJ2-7
cdr3_aa: CASSLGGTGAEQYF

clone_size: -
v_call: TRBV19
d_call: -
j_call: TRBJ1-1
cdr3_aa: CATRQVSDTEAFF

clone_size: -
v_call: TRBV30
d_call: -
j_call: TRBJ1-1
cdr3_aa: CAWRGSPQTEAFF

clone_size: -
v_call: TRBV30
d_call: -
j_call: TRBJ2-5
cdr3_aa: CAWSSQGRVDIWETQYF

clone_size: -
v_call: TRBV29-1
d_call: -
j_call: TRBJ1-2
cdr3_aa: CSVAQLYGYTF

clone_size: -
v_call: TRBV6-5
d_call: -
j_call: TRBJ2-2
cdr3_aa: CASSYSTPLPVGELFF

clone_size: -
v_call: TRBV20-1
d_call: TRBD2
j_call: TRBJ2-5
cdr3_aa: CSAYKLAGDSETQYF

clone_size: -
v_call: TRBV29-1
d_call: -
j_call: TRBJ1-2
cdr3_aa: CSVEGRGRSYGYTF

clone_size: -
v_call: TRBV2
d_call: TRBD2
j_call: TRBJ2-3
cdr3_aa: CANLREGTDTQYF

clone_size: once
v_call: TRBV30
d_call: -
j_call: TRBJ2-3
cdr3_aa: CAWSIGLVTDTQYF

clone_size: -
v_call: TRBV12-3/TRBV12-4
d_call: TRBD1
j_call: TRBJ2-7
cdr3_aa: CASSSRDRAHYEQYF

clone_size: -
v_call: TRBV20-1
d_call: -
j_call: TRBJ1-1
cdr3_aa: CSASRRGSEAFF

clone_size: -
v_call: TRBV6-6
d_call: -
j_call: TRBJ1-1
cdr3_aa: CASSPAGTREAFF

clone_size: -
v_call: TRBV15
d_call: TRBD2
j_call: TRBJ2-7
cdr3_aa: CATGLLAGGYEQYF

clone_size: -
v_call: TRBV2
d_call: TRBD1
j_call: TRBJ2-2
cdr3_aa: CASTRQGALTGELFF

clone_size: -
v_call: TRBV12-3/TRBV12-4
d_call: -
j_call: TRBJ2-1
cdr3_aa: CASSFPAGSHEQFF

clone_size: -
v_call: TRBV29-1
d_call: TRBD2
j_call: TRBJ2-5
cdr3_aa: CSATTGGGPVLDF

clone_size: -
v_call: TRBV5-1
d_call: -
j_call: TRBJ2-1
cdr3_aa: CASSLVRGNEQFF

clone_size: -
v_call: TRBV4-2
d_call: TRBD2
j_call: TRBJ2-4
cdr3_aa: CASSQDSTSGIGAKNIQYF

clone_size: -
v_call: TRBV28
d_call: -
j_call: TRBJ1-1
cdr3_aa: CASLGQLLNTEAFF

clone_size: -
v_call: TRBV20-1
d_call: -
j_call: TRBJ2-7
cdr3_aa: CSASRRTTYEQYF

clone_size: -
v_call: TRBV28
d_call: -
j_call: TRBJ2-4
cdr3_aa: CASSFFHKNIQYF

clone_size: -
v_call: TRBV5-1
d_call: TRBD1
j_call: TRBJ2-2
cdr3_aa: CASSPGTGYTGELFF

clone_size: -
v_call: TRBV28
d_call: TRBD1
j_call: TRBJ1-1
cdr3_aa: CASSYGTATSNTEAFF

clone_size: -
v_call: TRBV4-3
d_call: TRBD2
j_call: TRBJ2-7
cdr3_aa: CASSYLAGGRYEQYF

clone_size: once
v_call: TRBV7-9
d_call: TRBD2
j_call: TRBJ2-7
cdr3_aa: CASSQRSGGSSYEQYF

clone_size: -
v_call: TRBV6-5
d_call: -
j_call: TRBJ1-2
cdr3_aa: CATRERANYGYTF

clone_size: -
v_call: TRBV4-3
d_call: -
j_call: TRBJ2-5
cdr3_aa: CASSQRTEETQYF

clone_size: -
v_call: TRBV30
d_call: -
j_call: TRBJ2-7
cdr3_aa: CAWSGQRGEQYF